This is a list of T cell receptor beta chains from one sample in a study of T cell changes during pregnancy in multiple sclerosis. Assay: immunoSEQ multiplex PCR; the TCRdb copy retains only in-frame clones and omits some. In the table there are about 69,000 clones, roughly 90% of which are singletons. The sample in question was CD4+ T cells from peripheral blood mononuclear cells, obtained in the third trimester of pregnancy. These receptors were obtained from a female donor in good health, enrolled as a control in a pregnancy study. The CDR3 runs from the conserved cysteine through the conserved F or W. D genes are given only for firm matches. Where a row states a size, it is once, few, many or the class of an expanded clone; other rows omit it.

abundance	v_gene	j_gene	d_gene	CDR3nt	CDR3aa
NA	TRBV18	TRBJ1-1	NA	TGTGCCAGCTCACCAAACTCCAATGTGAACACTGAAGCTTTCTTT	CASSPNSNVNTEAFF
NA	TRBV10-3	TRBJ2-6	TRBD1	TGTGCCATCAGTCGAGACCAGGGGGCTGGGGCCAACGTCCTGACTTTC	CAISRDQGAGANVLTF
NA	TRBV6-5	TRBJ2-7	NA	TGTGCCAGCAGTTTCAATTGGGACACGTCCTACGAGCAGTACTTC	CASSFNWDTSYEQYF
NA	TRBV5-4	TRBJ2-7	TRBD2	TGTGCCAGCAGCTCGGGGGGGAGCACGGGCGGCGAGCAGTACTTC	CASSSGGSTGGEQYF
NA	TRBV6-4	TRBJ1-2	TRBD1	TGTGCCAGCAGTAAACAGGGGACGGGGTATGGCTACACCTTC	CASSKQGTGYGYTF
NA	TRBV4-1	TRBJ2-7	TRBD1	TGCGCCAGCAGCCACCGACAGGGGCTGGGGAACGAGCAGTACTTC	CASSHRQGLGNEQYF
NA	TRBV19	TRBJ2-2	TRBD1	TGTGCCAGTAGTGATCCGGGACAGGGCACCGGGGAGCTGTTTTTT	CASSDPGQGTGELFF
NA	TRBV2	TRBJ2-3	NA	TGTGCCAGCAGCGAAAGACAGAACACAGATACGCAGTATTTT	CASSERQNTDTQYF
NA	TRBV6-1	TRBJ1-4	NA	TGTGCCAGCAGTGATCGGAGGGGTATCAATGAAAAACTGTTTTTT	CASSDRRGINEKLFF
NA	TRBV6-1	TRBJ1-6	TRBD1	TGTGCCAGCAGTGCCCGACAGGGTTTCTTTACTACCTATAATTCACCCCTCCACTTT	CASSARQGFFTTYNSPLHF
NA	TRBV11-2	TRBJ2-5	TRBD1	TGTGCCAGCAGCTTTCTGGGGACAGGGTTTGAGGAGACCCAGTACTTC	CASSFLGTGFEETQYF
NA	TRBV27	TRBJ1-5	NA	TGTGCCAGCAGCTGGCGGGGGAGCAATCAGCCCCAGCATTTT	CASSWRGSNQPQHF
NA	TRBV27	TRBJ1-1	NA	TGTGCCAGCCGAGAACAGGGCAACACTGAAGCTTTCTTT	CASREQGNTEAFF
NA	TRBV7-2	TRBJ1-5	NA	TGTGCCAGCAGTCCCAGGTCCGGGGAAAAGCCCCAGCATTTT	CASSPRSGEKPQHF
NA	TRBV9	TRBJ2-7	TRBD1	TGTGCCAGCAGCGTCGGTCCCCAGGGGGACGACGAGCAGTACTTC	CASSVGPQGDDEQYF
NA	TRBV6-5	TRBJ1-6	NA	TGTGCCAGCCCCATCTTGGGGGGAGGGGATTCACCCCTCCACTTT	CASPILGGGDSPLHF
NA	TRBV19	TRBJ1-2	NA	TGTGCCAGTAGTGCTCTCGACAGGACCTTCTATGGCTACACCTTC	CASSALDRTFYGYTF
NA	TRBV2	TRBJ1-4	NA	TGTGCCAGCAGTGAGGTTTCAGGGTACGGTGAAAAACTGTTTTTT	CASSEVSGYGEKLFF
NA	TRBV11-3	TRBJ2-7	TRBD1	TGTGCCAGCAGCTTAGACGGGGACAGGGGCCACGAGCAGTACTTC	CASSLDGDRGHEQYF
NA	TRBV27	TRBJ1-1	TRBD1	TGTGCCAGCAGTTTACGGACAGGGGGCACATCGAACACTGAAGCTTTCTTT	CASSLRTGGTSNTEAFF
NA	TRBV5-1	TRBJ2-1	TRBD2	TGCGCCAGCACCCGGGACTACCAGACCTACAATGAGCAGTTCTTC	CASTRDYQTYNEQFF
NA	TRBV6-1	TRBJ2-7	NA	TGTGCCAGCATGCGCCAGGCCTTGTTAGGAGAGCAGTACTTC	CASMRQALLGEQYF
NA	TRBV9	TRBJ1-1	NA	TGTGCCAGCAGCCCACCGGGGAGCACTGAAGCTTTCTTT	CASSPPGSTEAFF
once	TRBV7-2	TRBJ2-4	NA	TGTGCCAGCAGCTTATCCGGGGGAGCCAAAAACATTCAGTACTTC	CASSLSGGAKNIQYF
NA	TRBV9	TRBJ2-3	TRBD1	TGTGCCAGCAGCGCCTACAGGGGGCAGAGCACAGATACGCAGTATTTT	CASSAYRGQSTDTQYF
NA	TRBV18	TRBJ2-1	TRBD2	TGTGCCAGCTCACCACTAGCGGGGGCTAACAATGAGCAGTTCTTC	CASSPLAGANNEQFF
once	TRBV2	TRBJ2-7	NA	TGTGCCAGCAGTGAGTCAGTAGAGCAGTACTTC	CASSESVEQYF
NA	TRBV25-1	TRBJ1-2	NA	TGTGCCAGCAGAAAGGTCGGGGGCTACACCTTC	CASRKVGGYTF
NA	TRBV4-1	TRBJ1-3	NA	TGCGCCAGCAGCCAAACCGACAGCATTTGGAACACCATATATTTT	CASSQTDSIWNTIYF
NA	TRBV10-2	TRBJ2-1	NA	TGCGCCAGCAGCGATGGACAGCGATACAATGAGCAGTTCTTC	CASSDGQRYNEQFF
NA	TRBV6-6	TRBJ2-1	TRBD1	TGTGCCAGCAGTCCACCGGACAGGGCGCCGTTCTTC	CASSPPDRAPFF
few	TRBV30	TRBJ1-4	TRBD1	TGTGCCTGGAGTCAAGGGACAGGGAATGAAAAACTGTTTTTT	CAWSQGTGNEKLFF
once	TRBV30	TRBJ1-4	NA	TGTGCCTGGAGTTTCGGGGGAAGAACTAATGAAAAACTGTTTTTT	CAWSFGGRTNEKLFF
NA	TRBV6-5	TRBJ2-5	NA	TGTGCCAGCAGTTACGAACGGGGCCCGGGGGGCGAGACCCAGTACTTC	CASSYERGPGGETQYF
NA	TRBV18	TRBJ1-5	NA	TGTGCCAGCTCACGCGCGACAGCGAATCAGCCCCAGCATTTT	CASSRATANQPQHF
NA	TRBV5-1	TRBJ1-2	NA	TGCGCCAGCAGCTTGGAACGGACTTCGAACTATGGCTACACCTTC	CASSLERTSNYGYTF
NA	TRBV7-2	TRBJ1-2	TRBD1	TGTGCCAGCAGCAGGACAGGGGGCTATGGCTACACCTTC	CASSRTGGYGYTF
NA	TRBV18	TRBJ2-2	TRBD2	TGTGCCAGCTCACCAAGAGGGACTAGCGGAAACACCGGGGAGCTGTTTTTT	CASSPRGTSGNTGELFF
NA	TRBV9	TRBJ1-6	TRBD1	TGTGCCAGCAGCATTAGGACAGGGGATAATTCACCCCTCCACTTT	CASSIRTGDNSPLHF
NA	TRBV5-4	TRBJ2-3	TRBD1	TGTGCCAGCTTCTCCCCGGGACAGGGTCGAACAGATACGCAGTATTTT	CASFSPGQGRTDTQYF
once	TRBV7-9	TRBJ2-5	NA	TGTGCCAGCAGCCGCGCCCTAGGGGCAGAGGAGACCCAGTACTTC	CASSRALGAEETQYF
NA	TRBV9	TRBJ2-3	TRBD2	TGTGCCAGCAGCGTAGCGGGGGGGCCGGATACGCAGTATTTT	CASSVAGGPDTQYF
NA	TRBV6-5	TRBJ2-3	TRBD1	TGTGCCAGCAGTTACCGCTATCAGGGGGCCCCAGATACGCAGTATTTT	CASSYRYQGAPDTQYF
NA	TRBV5-4	TRBJ2-5	NA	TGTGCCAGCAGCCGGCGGGGACAGACCGAAGAGACCCAGTACTTC	CASSRRGQTEETQYF
NA	TRBV18	TRBJ2-7	NA	TGTGCCAGCTCACCACATCCCTTTTACGAGCAGTACTTC	CASSPHPFYEQYF
NA	TRBV6-1	TRBJ1-2	TRBD1	TGTGCCAGCAGCCCCACAGGGGATAACTATGGCTACACCTTC	CASSPTGDNYGYTF
NA	TRBV9	TRBJ2-7	NA	TGTGCCAGCAGCGTAGATGGACAGCCTTACGAGCAGTACTTC	CASSVDGQPYEQYF
NA	TRBV2	TRBJ2-6	TRBD1	TGTGCCAGCAGTGGGACAGGGAGCTCTGGGGCCAACGTCCTGACTTTC	CASSGTGSSGANVLTF
NA	TRBV14	TRBJ1-2	NA	TGTGCCAGCAGCCAAGTTTTTACAGGGAACTATGGCTACACCTTC	CASSQVFTGNYGYTF
few	TRBV2	TRBJ1-1	TRBD1	TGTGCCAGCAGAAAGGACAGGGTAGGCACTGAAGCTTTCTTT	CASRKDRVGTEAFF
NA	TRBV5-4	TRBJ1-3	NA	TGTGCCAGCAGCCAGGACTTGATTACCACCATATATTTT	CASSQDLITTIYF
NA	TRBV14	TRBJ1-1	NA	TGTGCCAGCAGCCAAGACACAACAGGGCTGGGCGCTTTCTTT	CASSQDTTGLGAFF
NA	TRBV10-3	TRBJ2-2	TRBD2	TGTGCCATCAAGGGGGGACTGACTAGCGTCGTCGGGGAGCTGTTTTTT	CAIKGGLTSVVGELFF
NA	TRBV19	TRBJ1-5	TRBD1	TGTGCCAGTAGTATAGCTGACAGGGCGGGTAATCAGCCCCAGCATTTT	CASSIADRAGNQPQHF
NA	TRBV10-3	TRBJ2-2	TRBD1	TGTGCCATCAGTGAGGCACCGACAGGGACCGGGGAGCTGTTTTTT	CAISEAPTGTGELFF
once	TRBV6-5	TRBJ1-5	TRBD1	TGTGCCAGCAGTCGCAGGGGGACACATCAGCCCCAGCATTTT	CASSRRGTHQPQHF
NA	TRBV5-6	TRBJ1-3	TRBD1	TGTGCCAGCAGCTTGGTAGGACAGGGGAGCGGAAACACCATATATTTT	CASSLVGQGSGNTIYF
once	TRBV18	TRBJ1-2	NA	TGTGCCAGCTCACCCGTCGGCGGCCCCGAATTCTATGGCTACACCTTC	CASSPVGGPEFYGYTF
NA	TRBV7-9	TRBJ1-1	NA	TGTGCCAGCAGCCCGGGGGGCGACAGGGAAGCTTTCTTT	CASSPGGDREAFF